The 10 T cell receptor beta chains in this list originate from one sample, sequenced in a study of T cells expressing NK-cell markers. TCRdb re-called the 5' RACE reads and shows each CDR3 protein once, DNA omitted. The table lists approximately 110,000 distinct CDR3 sequences. Sequenced: blood T cells: a sorted CD56 or NKG2C T cell subset, CD4+ or CD8+ T cells, or bulk PBMC T cells (not recorded which). Source of these receptors: a woman aged 18-69 years in good health.

This chain connects TRBV28 to TRBJ2-2. The length of the CDR3 is 15 residues. Germline V gives CDR1 MDHEN, CDR2 SYDVKM. This CDR3 reads CASSSRVANTGELFF.

The chain carries TRBV7-7 and TRBJ2-2; TCRdb outputs TRBD1, but without DNA this stays unchecked. The CDR3 is 16 amino acids. Per the germline V gene, CDR1 is SSHAT and CDR2 is FNYEAQ (reference sequence). CDR3 region: CASSLLGQGITGELFF.

The V gene is TRBV12-3 or TRBV12-4, the J gene TRBJ2-3; TCRdb lists TRBD2, though no DNA is available to test this call. The length of the CDR3 is 15 residues. The CDR3 region is CASRPSGDHTDTQYF.

V usage is TRBV14 and J usage is TRBJ2-5; TCRdb reports TRBD1, a call that lacks DNA to check it against. The length of the CDR3 is 17 residues. The germline gives CDR1 SGHDN, CDR2 FVKESK. This CDR3 reads CASSRYTIQGLQETQYF.

V is TRBV27 and J is TRBJ2-2; the TCRdb call, TRBD2, lacks DNA for checking. The length of the CDR3 is 16 residues. Per germline, CDR1 MNHEY and CDR2 SMNVEV (reference sequence). CDR3 region: CASSLTGTSITGELFF.

The chain uses TRBV20-1 and TRBJ1-1; lacking DNA, the TRBD1 call made by TCRdb goes unchecked. Germline CDR1 reads DFQATT; CDR2 reads SNEGSKA (reference sequence). This CDR3 is 11 amino acids long. The CDR3 protein is CSAGENTEAFF.

V gene TRBV19 combines with J gene TRBJ2-7; there is no DNA to check the TCRdb D call of TRBD1. CDR1 is LNHDA and CDR2 is SQIVND in the germline V gene (reference sequence). This CDR3 comprises 14 residues. The CDR3 sequence is CASSGTNRVHEQYF.

The chain links TRBV7-9 to TRBJ1-1; the D call of TRBD1 rests on TCRdb alone, since no DNA is present to check it. Looked up from germline, CDR1 is SEHNR and CDR2 is FQNEAQ (reference sequence). There are 15 residues in the CDR3. The chain's CDR3 is CASSLVTGRDTEAFF.

This chain joins TRBV3-1 and TRBJ2-1. CDR1 and CDR2 (germline): LGHDT, YNNKEL (reference sequence). The CDR3 covers 15 residues. This chain's CDR3 is CASSQDPSKVNEQFF.

The chain is built from TRBV27 and TRBJ2-1. Per germline, CDR1 MNHEY and CDR2 SMNVEV (reference sequence). The CDR3 runs 13 residues. This CDR3 is CASMLGMGNEQFF.